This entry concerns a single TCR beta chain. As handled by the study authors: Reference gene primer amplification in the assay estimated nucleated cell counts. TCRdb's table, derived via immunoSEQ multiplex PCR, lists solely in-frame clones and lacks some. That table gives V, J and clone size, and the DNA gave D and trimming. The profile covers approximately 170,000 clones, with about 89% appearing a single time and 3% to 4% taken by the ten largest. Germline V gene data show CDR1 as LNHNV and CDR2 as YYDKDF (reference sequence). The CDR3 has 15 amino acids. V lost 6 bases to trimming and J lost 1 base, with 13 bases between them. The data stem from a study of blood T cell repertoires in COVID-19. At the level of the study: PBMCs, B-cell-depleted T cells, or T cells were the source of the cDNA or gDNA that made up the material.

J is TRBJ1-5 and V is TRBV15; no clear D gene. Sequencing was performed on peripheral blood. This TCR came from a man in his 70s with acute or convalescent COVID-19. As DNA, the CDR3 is TGTGCCACCAGACCGATAAACTTAAGCAATCAGCCCCAGCATTTT. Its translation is CATRPINLSNQPQHF.